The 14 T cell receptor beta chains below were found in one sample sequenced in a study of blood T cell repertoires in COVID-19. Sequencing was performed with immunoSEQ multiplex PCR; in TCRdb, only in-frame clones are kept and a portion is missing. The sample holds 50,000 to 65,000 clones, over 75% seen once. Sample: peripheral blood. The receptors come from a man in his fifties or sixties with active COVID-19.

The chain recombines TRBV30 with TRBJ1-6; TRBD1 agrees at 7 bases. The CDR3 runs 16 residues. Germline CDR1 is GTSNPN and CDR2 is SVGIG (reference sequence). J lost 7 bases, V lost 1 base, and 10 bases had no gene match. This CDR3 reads CAWSAPGQLGNSPLHF. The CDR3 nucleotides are TGTGCCTGGAGTGCCCCGGGACAGCTTGGGAATTCACCCCTCCACTTT.

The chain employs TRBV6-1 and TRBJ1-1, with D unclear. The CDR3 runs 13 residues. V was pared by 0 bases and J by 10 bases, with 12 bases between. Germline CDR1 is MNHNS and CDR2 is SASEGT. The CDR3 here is CASSEATKGGAFF. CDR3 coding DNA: TGTGCCAGCAGTGAAGCTACAAAGGGAGGAGCTTTCTTT.

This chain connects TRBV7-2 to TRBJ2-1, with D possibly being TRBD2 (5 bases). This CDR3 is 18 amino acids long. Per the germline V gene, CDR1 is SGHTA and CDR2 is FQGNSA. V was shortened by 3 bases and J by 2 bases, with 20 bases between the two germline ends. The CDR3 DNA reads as TGTGCCAGCAGCTTTGGTATCCGCGAGGGCCGCACCTACAATGAGCAGTTCTTC. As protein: CASSFGIREGRTYNEQFF.

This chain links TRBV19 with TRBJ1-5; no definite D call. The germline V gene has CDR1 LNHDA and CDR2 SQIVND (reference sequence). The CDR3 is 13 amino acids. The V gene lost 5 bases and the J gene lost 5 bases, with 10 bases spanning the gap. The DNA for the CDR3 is TGTGCCAGTAGTTTCCCCGCGTATCAGCCCCAGCATTTT. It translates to CASSFPAYQPQHF.

The CDR3 sequence: CASSDAGTSMNTEAFF. CDR3 DNA: TGTGCCAGCAGTGACGCCGGGACATCCATGAACACTGAAGCTTTCTTT. This chain connects TRBV6-1 to TRBJ1-1; possible D gene TRBD1, 6 bases. Trimming took off 3 bases at V and 0 bases at J, with 14 bases between the two ends. The germline gives CDR1 MNHNS, CDR2 SASEGT. This CDR3 spans 16 amino acids.

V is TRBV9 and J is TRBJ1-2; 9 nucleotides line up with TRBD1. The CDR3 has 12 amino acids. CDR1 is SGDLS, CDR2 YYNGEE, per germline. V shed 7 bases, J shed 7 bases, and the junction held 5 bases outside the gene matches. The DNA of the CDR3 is TGTGCCAGCTCCTACAGGGGGCTTGGCTACACCTTC. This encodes CASSYRGLGYTF.

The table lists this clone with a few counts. CDR3 sequence: CASSGWGQGGEQFF. The CDR3 DNA reads as TGTGCCAGCAGCGGGTGGGGCCAAGGGGGTGAGCAGTTCTTC. The J gene is TRBJ2-1, the V gene TRBV3-1 (or the pseudogene TRBV3-2); the D gene is possibly TRBD1 (6 bases). From germline, CDR1 is LGHDT and CDR2 YNNKEL (reference sequence). The CDR3 is 14 residues long. Between the trimmed V and J ends, which lost 5 bases and 9 bases, there was a span of 17 bases.

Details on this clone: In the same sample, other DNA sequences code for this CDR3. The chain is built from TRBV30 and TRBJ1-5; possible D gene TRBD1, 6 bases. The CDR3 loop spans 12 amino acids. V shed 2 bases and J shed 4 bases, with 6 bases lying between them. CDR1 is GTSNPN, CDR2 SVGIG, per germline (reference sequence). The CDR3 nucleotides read TGTGCCTGGAGTAGGGGGAATCAGCCCCAGCATTTT. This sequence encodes CAWSRGNQPQHF.

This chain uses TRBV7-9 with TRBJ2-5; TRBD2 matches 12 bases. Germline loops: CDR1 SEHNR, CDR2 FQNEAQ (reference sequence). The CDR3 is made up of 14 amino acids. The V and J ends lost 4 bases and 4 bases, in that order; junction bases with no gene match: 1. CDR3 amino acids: CASSSGLAGETQYF. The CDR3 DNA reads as TGTGCCAGCAGCTCGGGACTAGCGGGAGAGACCCAGTACTTC.

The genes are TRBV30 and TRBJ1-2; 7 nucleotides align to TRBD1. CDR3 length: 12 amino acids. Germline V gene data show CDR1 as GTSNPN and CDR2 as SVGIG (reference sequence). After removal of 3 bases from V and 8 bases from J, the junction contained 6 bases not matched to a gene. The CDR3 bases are TGTGCCTGGAGACCGACAGGGCGAGGCTACACCTTC. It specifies CAWRPTGRGYTF.

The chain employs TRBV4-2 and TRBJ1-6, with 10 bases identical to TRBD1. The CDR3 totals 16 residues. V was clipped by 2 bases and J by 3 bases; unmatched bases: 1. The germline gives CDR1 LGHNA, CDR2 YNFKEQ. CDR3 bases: TGTGCCAGCAGCCAACGGGACAGGGGCTATAATTCACCCCTCCACTTT. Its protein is CASSQRDRGYNSPLHF.

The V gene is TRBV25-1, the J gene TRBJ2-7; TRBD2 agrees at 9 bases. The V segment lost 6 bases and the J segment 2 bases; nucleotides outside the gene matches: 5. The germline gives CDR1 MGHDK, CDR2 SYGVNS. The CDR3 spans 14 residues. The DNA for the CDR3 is TGTGCCAGCAGCCCGGCGGGGGGGCCCTACGAGCAGTACTTC. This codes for CASSPAGGPYEQYF.

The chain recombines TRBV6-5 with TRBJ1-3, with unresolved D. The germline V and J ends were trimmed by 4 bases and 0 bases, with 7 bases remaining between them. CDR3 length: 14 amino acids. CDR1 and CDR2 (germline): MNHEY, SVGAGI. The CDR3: CASSSQSSGNTIYF. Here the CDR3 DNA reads TGTGCCAGCAGTTCACAAAGCTCTGGAAACACCATATATTTT.

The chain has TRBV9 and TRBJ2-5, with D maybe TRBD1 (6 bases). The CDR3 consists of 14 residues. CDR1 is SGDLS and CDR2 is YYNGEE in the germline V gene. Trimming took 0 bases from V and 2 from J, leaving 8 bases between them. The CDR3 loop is CASSVDRVQETQYF. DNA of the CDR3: TGTGCCAGCAGCGTAGACAGGGTTCAAGAGACCCAGTACTTC.